The clone carrying this TCR beta chain has a count of ten or more. The CDR3 runs to 12 residues. Per germline, CDR1 MNHNY and CDR2 SVGAGI (reference sequence). V lost 5 bases and J lost 7, with 9 bases in between. The data derive from a study of blood T cells in healthy people across ages. The second PCR ran about 6 to 12 cycles with a sample-barcoded 5' primer and J-beta primers. MiXCR was run by TCRdb on the 5' RACE reads, yielding one entry per CDR3 protein. The table records fewer than 700,000 distinct CDR3 sequences, around 48% of them present only once. This clonotype was obtained from a man older than 75 in good health. The material sequenced was blood. The chain uses TRBV6-6 and TRBJ2-4; D is uncertain. This chain's CDR3 is CASSKDENIQYF. DNA of the CDR3: TGTGCCAGCAGTAAGGACGAGAACATTCAGTACTTC.